A selection of T cell receptor beta chains follows, all from one sample in a study of cytomegalovirus exposure and HLA in healthy donors. Sequencing was performed with immunoSEQ multiplex PCR; in TCRdb, only in-frame clones are kept and a portion is missing. The sample consists of 95,000 to 130,000 clones, 70% to 80% of them appearing once. Sequenced sample: PBMCs. The origin of the receptors is a woman aged 18-29 years in good health and CMV-seronegative. The CDR3 runs from the conserved cysteine through the conserved F or W. The order of the fields is J gene, D gene, clone size, V gene, CDR3 protein, CDR3 DNA. A D gene is named only where the DNA matches it firmly. The size of a clone is reported for some rows only, either as once, few or many, or as a class for expanded clones.

j_call: TRBJ2-7; d_call: .; clone_size: .; v_call: TRBV4-1; cdr3_aa: CASSQGSGTLTSYEQYF; cdr3_nt: TGCGCCAGCAGCCAAGGGTCCGGGACACTAACCTCCTACGAGCAGTACTTC
j_call: TRBJ1-1; d_call: TRBD1; clone_size: once; v_call: TRBV7-2; cdr3_aa: CASSGGQPGLGAFF; cdr3_nt: TGTGCCAGCAGCGGGGGACAGCCTGGCTTAGGAGCTTTCTTT
j_call: TRBJ2-3; d_call: TRBD2; clone_size: .; v_call: TRBV5-1; cdr3_aa: CASSLGLLSGLAGDTQYF; cdr3_nt: TGCGCCAGCAGCTTGGGTCTCCTGTCCGGACTAGCGGGAGATACGCAGTATTTT
j_call: TRBJ2-7; d_call: TRBD1; clone_size: .; v_call: TRBV5-6; cdr3_aa: CASSLAGTGVYEQYF; cdr3_nt: TGTGCCAGCAGCTTGGCCGGGACAGGGGTTTACGAGCAGTACTTC
j_call: TRBJ2-1; d_call: .; clone_size: .; v_call: TRBV4-1; cdr3_aa: CASSQDPVARGGNEQFF; cdr3_nt: TGCGCCAGCAGCCAAGACCCGGTGGCGAGGGGGGGGAATGAGCAGTTCTTC
j_call: TRBJ2-3; d_call: .; clone_size: .; v_call: TRBV18; cdr3_aa: CASSPGSTDTQYF; cdr3_nt: TGTGCCAGCTCACCAGGCAGCACAGATACGCAGTATTTT
j_call: TRBJ2-7; d_call: .; clone_size: few; v_call: TRBV2; cdr3_aa: CASSAGYEQYF; cdr3_nt: TGTGCCAGCAGTGCAGGGTACGAGCAGTACTTC
j_call: TRBJ1-1; d_call: .; clone_size: few; v_call: TRBV7-9; cdr3_aa: CASSPDIPLTRNTEAFF; cdr3_nt: TGTGCCAGCAGCCCGGACATTCCCTTAACGCGGAACACTGAAGCTTTCTTT
j_call: TRBJ2-5; d_call: .; clone_size: .; v_call: TRBV10-3; cdr3_aa: CAISERGWYQETQYF; cdr3_nt: TGTGCCATCAGTGAAAGGGGTTGGTACCAAGAGACCCAGTACTTC
j_call: TRBJ1-6; d_call: .; clone_size: .; v_call: TRBV2; cdr3_aa: CASSERGSNSPLHF; cdr3_nt: TGTGCCAGCAGTGAACGGGGTTCTAATTCACCCCTCCACTTT
j_call: TRBJ1-6; d_call: TRBD1; clone_size: .; v_call: TRBV5-1; cdr3_aa: CASSLDRGYNSPLHF; cdr3_nt: TGCGCCAGCAGCTTAGACAGGGGGTATAATTCACCCCTCCACTTT
j_call: TRBJ2-7; d_call: TRBD1; clone_size: .; v_call: TRBV30; cdr3_aa: CAWSFGQGTSYEQYF; cdr3_nt: TGTGCCTGGAGTTTTGGACAGGGGACTTCCTACGAGCAGTACTTC
j_call: TRBJ2-5; d_call: TRBD2; clone_size: few; v_call: TRBV15; cdr3_aa: CATSRGETSGGNQETQYF; cdr3_nt: TGTGCCACCAGCAGAGGGGAAACTAGCGGGGGCAATCAAGAGACCCAGTACTTC
j_call: TRBJ1-3; d_call: .; clone_size: few; v_call: TRBV19; cdr3_aa: CASSLGQFRSGSTIYF; cdr3_nt: TGTGCCAGTAGCCTAGGACAGTTTCGCTCTGGAAGCACCATATATTTT
j_call: TRBJ1-2; d_call: TRBD1; clone_size: .; v_call: TRBV9; cdr3_aa: CASSFAGGLGYGYTF; cdr3_nt: TGTGCCAGCAGCTTCGCAGGGGGACTCGGCTATGGCTACACCTTC
j_call: TRBJ1-3; d_call: .; clone_size: .; v_call: TRBV4-1; cdr3_aa: CASSQAHNSGNTIYF; cdr3_nt: TGCGCCAGCAGCCAAGCACACAACTCTGGAAACACCATATATTTT
j_call: TRBJ2-5; d_call: .; clone_size: .; v_call: TRBV4-1; cdr3_aa: CASSPRNYRLQETQYF; cdr3_nt: TGCGCCAGCAGCCCCAGGAATTATCGGCTTCAAGAGACCCAGTACTTC
j_call: TRBJ1-2; d_call: .; clone_size: .; v_call: TRBV5-1; cdr3_aa: CASSLEGGGYTF; cdr3_nt: TGCGCCAGCAGCTTAGAGGGAGGAGGCTACACCTTC
j_call: TRBJ1-4; d_call: TRBD1; clone_size: .; v_call: TRBV11-2; cdr3_aa: CASSLQGATNEKLFF; cdr3_nt: TGTGCCAGCAGCTTACAGGGGGCGACTAATGAAAAACTGTTTTTT
j_call: TRBJ1-2; d_call: .; clone_size: .; v_call: TRBV2; cdr3_aa: CASSERRREVYGYTF; cdr3_nt: TGTGCCAGCAGCGAGCGAAGACGGGAGGTGTATGGCTACACCTTC
j_call: TRBJ1-1; d_call: .; clone_size: .; v_call: TRBV6-5; cdr3_aa: CASSLLTVNTEAFF; cdr3_nt: TGTGCCAGCAGCCTCCTGACAGTCAACACTGAAGCTTTCTTT
j_call: TRBJ2-3; d_call: .; clone_size: .; v_call: TRBV7-8; cdr3_aa: CASSLGQDLYTDTQYF; cdr3_nt: TGTGCCAGCAGCTTAGGTCAGGATTTGTACACAGATACGCAGTATTTT
j_call: TRBJ1-2; d_call: TRBD1; clone_size: few; v_call: TRBV6-1; cdr3_aa: CASRKDRDYGYTF; cdr3_nt: TGTGCCAGCAGAAAGGACAGGGACTATGGCTACACCTTC
j_call: TRBJ1-5; d_call: TRBD1; clone_size: .; v_call: TRBV2; cdr3_aa: CASGQGDSNQPQHF; cdr3_nt: TGTGCCAGCGGACAGGGGGATAGCAATCAGCCCCAGCATTTT
j_call: TRBJ1-2; d_call: .; clone_size: .; v_call: TRBV6-1; cdr3_aa: CASSEGGEYGYTF; cdr3_nt: TGTGCCAGCAGTGAAGGGGGGGAATATGGCTACACCTTC
j_call: TRBJ1-5; d_call: .; clone_size: .; v_call: TRBV5-4; cdr3_aa: CASSLPGNQPQHF; cdr3_nt: TGTGCCAGCAGCTTGCCCGGGAATCAGCCCCAGCATTTT
j_call: TRBJ1-2; d_call: TRBD1; clone_size: .; v_call: TRBV4-1; cdr3_aa: CASSLGQGDYGYTF; cdr3_nt: TGCGCCAGCAGCCTGGGACAGGGGGACTATGGCTACACCTTC
j_call: TRBJ1-5; d_call: .; clone_size: .; v_call: TRBV28; cdr3_aa: CASSSDSLGEDQPQHF; cdr3_nt: TGTGCCAGCAGCTCCGACAGCCTAGGGGAGGATCAGCCCCAGCATTTT
j_call: TRBJ2-3; d_call: TRBD1; clone_size: .; v_call: TRBV5-1; cdr3_aa: CASSLTGATDTQYF; cdr3_nt: TGCGCCAGCAGCTTAACAGGGGCCACAGATACGCAGTATTTT